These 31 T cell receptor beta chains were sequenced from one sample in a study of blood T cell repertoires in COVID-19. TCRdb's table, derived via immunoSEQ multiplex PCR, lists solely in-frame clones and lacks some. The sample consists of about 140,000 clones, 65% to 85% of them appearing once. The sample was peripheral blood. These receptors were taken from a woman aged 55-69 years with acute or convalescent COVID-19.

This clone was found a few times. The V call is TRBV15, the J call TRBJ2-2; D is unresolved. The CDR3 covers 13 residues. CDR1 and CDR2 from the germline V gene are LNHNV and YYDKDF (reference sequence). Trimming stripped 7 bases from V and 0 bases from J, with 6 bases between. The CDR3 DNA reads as TGTGCCACCAAACAGCCGAACACCGGGGAGCTGTTTTTT. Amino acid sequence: CATKQPNTGELFF.

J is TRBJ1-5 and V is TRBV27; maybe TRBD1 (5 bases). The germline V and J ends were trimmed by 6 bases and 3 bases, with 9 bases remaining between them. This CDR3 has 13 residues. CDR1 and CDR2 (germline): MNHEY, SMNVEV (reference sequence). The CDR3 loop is CASRDSNNQPQHF. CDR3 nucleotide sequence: TGTGCCAGCAGAGACAGCAACAATCAGCCCCAGCATTTT.

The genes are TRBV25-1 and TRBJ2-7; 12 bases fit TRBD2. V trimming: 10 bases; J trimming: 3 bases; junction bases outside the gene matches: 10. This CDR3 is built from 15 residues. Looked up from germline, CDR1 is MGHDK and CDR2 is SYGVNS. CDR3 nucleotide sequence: TGTGCCAATACGGCGTGGACTAGCGGGATCTACGAGCAGTACTTC. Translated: CANTAWTSGIYEQYF.

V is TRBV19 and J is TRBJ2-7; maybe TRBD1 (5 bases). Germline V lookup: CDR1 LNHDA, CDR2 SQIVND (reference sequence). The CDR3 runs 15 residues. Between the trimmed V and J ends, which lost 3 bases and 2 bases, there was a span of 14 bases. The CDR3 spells CASSIAGQGTYEQYF. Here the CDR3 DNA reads TGTGCCAGTAGTATTGCCGGCCAGGGCACCTACGAGCAGTACTTC.

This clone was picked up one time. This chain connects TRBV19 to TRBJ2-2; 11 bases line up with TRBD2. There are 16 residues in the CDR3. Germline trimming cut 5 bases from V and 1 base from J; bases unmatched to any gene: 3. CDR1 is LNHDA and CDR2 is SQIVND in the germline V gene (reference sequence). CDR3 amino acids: CASSLGTSGNTGELFF. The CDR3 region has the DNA TGTGCCAGTAGTCTCGGGACTAGCGGGAACACCGGGGAGCTGTTTTTT.

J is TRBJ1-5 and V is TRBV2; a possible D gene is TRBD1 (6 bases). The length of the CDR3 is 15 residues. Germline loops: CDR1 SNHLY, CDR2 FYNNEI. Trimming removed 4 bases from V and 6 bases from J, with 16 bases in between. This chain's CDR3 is CASSVRQADFQPQHF. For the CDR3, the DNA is TGTGCCAGCAGTGTAAGACAGGCGGATTTTCAGCCCCAGCATTTT. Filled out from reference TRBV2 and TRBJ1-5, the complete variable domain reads EPEVTQTPSHQVTQMGQEVILRCVPISNHLYFYWYRQILGQKVEFLVSFYNNEISEKSEIFDDQFSVERPDGSNFTLKIRSTKLEDSAMYFCASSVRQADFQPQHFGDGTRLSIL.

The CDR3 region has the DNA TGTGCCACTACCAACCGGGAGGGCCGTATTTTGGTGTTCGATGAGCAGTTCTTC. Translating it yields CATTNREGRILVFDEQFF. The V gene is TRBV6-7, the J gene TRBJ2-1; 8 positions match TRBD2. TRBV6-7 is annotated as an ORF whose role is uncertain. Unmatched junction bases numbered 25, after V lost 10 bases and J lost 8 bases. The CDR3 runs 18 residues.

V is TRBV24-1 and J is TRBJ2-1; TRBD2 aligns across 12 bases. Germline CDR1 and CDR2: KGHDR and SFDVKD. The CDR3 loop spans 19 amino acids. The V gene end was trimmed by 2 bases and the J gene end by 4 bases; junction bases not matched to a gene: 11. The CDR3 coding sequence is TGTGCCACCAGTGATTCACTAGCGGGAGGCCCCCAACATTACAATGAGCAGTTCTTC. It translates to CATSDSLAGGPQHYNEQFF.

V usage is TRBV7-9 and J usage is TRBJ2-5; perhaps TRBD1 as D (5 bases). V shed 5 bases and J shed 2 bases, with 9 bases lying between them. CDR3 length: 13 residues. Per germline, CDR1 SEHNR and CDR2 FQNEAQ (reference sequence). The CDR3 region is CASSPDNQETQYF. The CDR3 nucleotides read TGTGCCAGCAGCCCGGACAATCAAGAGACCCAGTACTTC.

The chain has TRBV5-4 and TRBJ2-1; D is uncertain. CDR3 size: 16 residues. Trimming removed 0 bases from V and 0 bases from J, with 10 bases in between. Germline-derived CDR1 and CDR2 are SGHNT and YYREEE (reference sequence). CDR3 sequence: CASSLGSLSSYNEQFF. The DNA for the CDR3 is TGTGCCAGCAGCTTGGGTAGCCTTAGCTCCTACAATGAGCAGTTCTTC.

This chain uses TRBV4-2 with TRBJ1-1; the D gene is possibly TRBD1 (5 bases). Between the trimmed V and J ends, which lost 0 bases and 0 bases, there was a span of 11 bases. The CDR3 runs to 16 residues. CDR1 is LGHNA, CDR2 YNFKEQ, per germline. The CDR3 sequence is CASSQDTPGMNTEAFF. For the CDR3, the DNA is TGTGCCAGCAGCCAAGATACCCCAGGGATGAACACTGAAGCTTTCTTT.

The CDR3 loop reads CASLGQNFFNEQFF. The DNA of the CDR3 is TGTGCCAGCCTAGGACAGAACTTTTTCAATGAGCAGTTCTTC. The V call is TRBV28, the J call TRBJ2-1, with D possibly matching TRBD1 (6 bases). Germline V gene lookup returns CDR1 MDHEN and CDR2 SYDVKM. The CDR3 is made up of 14 amino acids. Deletions cut 8 bases from V and 6 bases from J, with 17 bases between.

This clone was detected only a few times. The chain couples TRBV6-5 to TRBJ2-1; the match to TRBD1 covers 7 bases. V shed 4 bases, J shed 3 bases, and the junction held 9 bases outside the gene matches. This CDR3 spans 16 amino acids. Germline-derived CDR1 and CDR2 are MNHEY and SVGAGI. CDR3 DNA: TGTGCCAGCAGTTGGGCCGGGACAGACTTCTACAATGAGCAGTTCTTC. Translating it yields CASSWAGTDFYNEQFF.

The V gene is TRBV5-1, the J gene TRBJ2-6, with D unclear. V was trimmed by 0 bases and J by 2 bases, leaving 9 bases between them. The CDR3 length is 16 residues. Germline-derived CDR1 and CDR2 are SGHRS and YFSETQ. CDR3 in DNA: TGCGCCAGCAGCTTGGCCGGTGCTCCTGGGGCCAACGTCCTGACTTTC. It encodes CASSLAGAPGANVLTF.

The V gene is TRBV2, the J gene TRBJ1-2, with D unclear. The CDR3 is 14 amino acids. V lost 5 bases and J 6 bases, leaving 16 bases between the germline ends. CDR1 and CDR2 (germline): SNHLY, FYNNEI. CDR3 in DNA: TGTGCCAGCAGTTCCCGGGTGGCAATTGATGGCTACACCTTC. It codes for CASSSRVAIDGYTF.

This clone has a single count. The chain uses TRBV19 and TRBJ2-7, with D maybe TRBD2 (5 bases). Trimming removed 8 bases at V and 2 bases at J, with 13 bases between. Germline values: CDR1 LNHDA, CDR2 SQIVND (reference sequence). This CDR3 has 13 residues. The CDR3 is CASGPRGTYEQYF. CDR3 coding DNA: TGTGCCAGTGGACCTCGGGGAACCTACGAGCAGTACTTC.

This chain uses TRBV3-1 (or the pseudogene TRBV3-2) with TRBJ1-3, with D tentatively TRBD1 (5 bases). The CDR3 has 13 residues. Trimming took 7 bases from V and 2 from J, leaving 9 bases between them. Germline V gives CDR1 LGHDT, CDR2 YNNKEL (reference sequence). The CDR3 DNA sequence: TGTGCCAGCACCGGGACTCCTGGAAACACCATATATTTT. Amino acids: CASTGTPGNTIYF.

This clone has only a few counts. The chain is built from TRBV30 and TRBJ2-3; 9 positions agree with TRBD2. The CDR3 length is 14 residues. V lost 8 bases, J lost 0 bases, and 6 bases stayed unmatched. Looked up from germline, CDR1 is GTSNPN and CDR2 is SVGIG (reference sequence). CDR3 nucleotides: TGTGCCGCGGGGGGGCGGGGAAGCACAGATACGCAGTATTTT. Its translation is CAAGGRGSTDTQYF.

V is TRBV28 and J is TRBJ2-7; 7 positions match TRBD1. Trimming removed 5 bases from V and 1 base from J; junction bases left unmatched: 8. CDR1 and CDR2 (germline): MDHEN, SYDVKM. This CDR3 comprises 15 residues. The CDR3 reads CASSKQGWSSYEQYF. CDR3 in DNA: TGTGCCAGCAGTAAACAGGGGTGGAGTTCCTACGAGCAGTACTTC. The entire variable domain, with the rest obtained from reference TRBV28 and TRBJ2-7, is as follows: DVKVTQSSRYLVKRTGEKVFLECVQDMDHENMFWYRQDPGLGLRLIYFSYDVKMKEKGDIPEGYSVSREKKERFSLILESASTNQTSMYLCASSKQGWSSYEQYFGPGTRLTVT.

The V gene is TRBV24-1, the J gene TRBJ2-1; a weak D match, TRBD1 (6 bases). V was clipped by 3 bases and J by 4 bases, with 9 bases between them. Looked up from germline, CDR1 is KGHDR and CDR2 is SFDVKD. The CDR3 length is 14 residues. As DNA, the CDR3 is TGTGCCACCAGTGATGGGGACATTTACAATGAGCAGTTCTTC. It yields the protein CATSDGDIYNEQFF.

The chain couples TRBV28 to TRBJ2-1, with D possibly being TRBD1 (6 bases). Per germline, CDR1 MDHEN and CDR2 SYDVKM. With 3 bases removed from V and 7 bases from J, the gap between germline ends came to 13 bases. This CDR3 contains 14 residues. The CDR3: CASSFQGGVNEQFF. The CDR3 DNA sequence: TGTGCCAGCAGTTTCCAAGGGGGAGTTAATGAGCAGTTCTTC.

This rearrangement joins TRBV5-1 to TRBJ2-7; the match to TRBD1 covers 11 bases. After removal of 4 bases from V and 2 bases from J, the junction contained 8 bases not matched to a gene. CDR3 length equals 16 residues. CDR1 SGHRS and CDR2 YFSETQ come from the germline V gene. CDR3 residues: CASSITRTGGTYEQYF. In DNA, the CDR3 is TGCGCCAGCAGCATCACTCGGACAGGGGGCACCTACGAGCAGTACTTC.

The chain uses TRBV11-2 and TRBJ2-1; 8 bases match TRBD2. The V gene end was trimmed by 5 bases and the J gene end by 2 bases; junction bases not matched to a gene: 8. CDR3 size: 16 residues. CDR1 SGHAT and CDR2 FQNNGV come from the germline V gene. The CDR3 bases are TGTGCCAGCAGCGTACTAGCGGTCCTTACCTACAATGAGCAGTTCTTC. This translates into CASSVLAVLTYNEQFF.

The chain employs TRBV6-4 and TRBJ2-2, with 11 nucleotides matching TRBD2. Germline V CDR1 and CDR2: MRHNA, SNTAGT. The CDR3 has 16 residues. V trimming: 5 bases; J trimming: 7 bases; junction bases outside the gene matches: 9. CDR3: CASSLQTSGVDGELFF. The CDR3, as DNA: TGTGCCAGCAGTCTTCAGACTAGCGGGGTCGACGGGGAGCTGTTTTTT.

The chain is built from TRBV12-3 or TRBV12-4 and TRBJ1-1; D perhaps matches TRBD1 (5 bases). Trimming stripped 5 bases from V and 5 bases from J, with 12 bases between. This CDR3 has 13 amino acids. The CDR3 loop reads CASSPQGVTEAFF. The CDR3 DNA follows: TGTGCCAGCAGTCCTCAGGGTGTAACTGAAGCTTTCTTT.

The CDR3, as DNA: TGTGCCAGCAGCTTGGGGCGGAATGAGCAGTTCTTC. Translation: CASSLGRNEQFF. The chain is built from TRBV5-6 and TRBJ2-1; D is unresolved. The CDR3 length is 12 residues. Per germline, CDR1 SGHDT and CDR2 YYEEEE. Trimming shortened V by 0 bases and J by 7 bases, and 5 bases separated the two germline ends.

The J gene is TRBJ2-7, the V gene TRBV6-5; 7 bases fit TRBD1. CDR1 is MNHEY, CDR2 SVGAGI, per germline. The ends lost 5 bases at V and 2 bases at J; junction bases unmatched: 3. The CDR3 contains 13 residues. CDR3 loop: CASSRQGTYEQYF. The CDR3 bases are TGTGCCAGCAGTAGACAGGGCACCTACGAGCAGTACTTC.

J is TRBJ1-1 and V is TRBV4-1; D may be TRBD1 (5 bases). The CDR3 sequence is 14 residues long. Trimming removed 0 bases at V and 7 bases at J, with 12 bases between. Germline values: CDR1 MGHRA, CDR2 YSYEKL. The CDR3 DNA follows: TGCGCCAGCAGCCAAGAACTGGGGGGAAATGAAGCTTTCTTT. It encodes CASSQELGGNEAFF.

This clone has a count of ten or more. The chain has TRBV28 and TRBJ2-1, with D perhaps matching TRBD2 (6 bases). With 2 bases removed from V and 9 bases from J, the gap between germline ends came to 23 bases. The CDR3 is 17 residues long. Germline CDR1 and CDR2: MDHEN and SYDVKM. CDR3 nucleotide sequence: TGTGCCAGCAGTTTAGGGTCGGGGGACTCGTTACAGACTGAGCAGTTCTTC. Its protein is CASSLGSGDSLQTEQFF.

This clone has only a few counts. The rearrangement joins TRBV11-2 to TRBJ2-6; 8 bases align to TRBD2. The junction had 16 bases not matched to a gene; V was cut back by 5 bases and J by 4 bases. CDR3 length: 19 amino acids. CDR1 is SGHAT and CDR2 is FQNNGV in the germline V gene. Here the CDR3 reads CASSKGVGLESAGANVLTF. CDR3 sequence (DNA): TGTGCCAGCAGCAAGGGGGTGGGACTAGAGTCCGCGGGGGCCAACGTCCTGACTTTC.

CDR3 protein: CASSDSGLATMRASSYEQYF. In nucleotides, the CDR3 is TGTGCCAGCAGTGACTCTGGACTAGCGACGATGAGGGCAAGCTCCTACGAGCAGTACTTC. J is TRBJ2-7 and V is TRBV6-4; 9 nucleotides agree with TRBD2. The J segment lost 0 bases and the V segment lost 0 bases, leaving 15 bases of the junction unmatched. The CDR3 extends over 20 amino acids. The germline V gene has CDR1 MRHNA and CDR2 SNTAGT.